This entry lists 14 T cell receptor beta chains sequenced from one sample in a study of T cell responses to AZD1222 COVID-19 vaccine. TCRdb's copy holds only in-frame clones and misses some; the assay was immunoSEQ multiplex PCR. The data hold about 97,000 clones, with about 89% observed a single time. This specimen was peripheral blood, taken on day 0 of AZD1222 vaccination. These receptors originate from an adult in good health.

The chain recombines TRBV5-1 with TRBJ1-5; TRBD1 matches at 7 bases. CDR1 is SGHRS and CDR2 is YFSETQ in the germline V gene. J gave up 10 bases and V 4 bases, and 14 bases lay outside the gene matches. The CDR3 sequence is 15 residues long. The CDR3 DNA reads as TGCGCCAGCAGCCCGGGACAGCCGCGAATAGAACCCCAGCATTTT. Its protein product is CASSPGQPRIEPQHF.

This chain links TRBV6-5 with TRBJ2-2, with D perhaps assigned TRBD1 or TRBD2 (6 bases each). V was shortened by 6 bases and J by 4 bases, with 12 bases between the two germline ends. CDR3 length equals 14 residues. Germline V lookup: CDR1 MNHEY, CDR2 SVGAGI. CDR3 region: CASSPGASTGELFF. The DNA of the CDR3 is TGTGCCAGCAGCCCGGGGGCTAGCACCGGGGAGCTGTTTTTT.

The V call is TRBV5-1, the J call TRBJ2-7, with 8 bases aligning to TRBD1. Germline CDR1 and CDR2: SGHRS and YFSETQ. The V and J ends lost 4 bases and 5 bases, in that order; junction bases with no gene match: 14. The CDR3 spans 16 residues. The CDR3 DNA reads TGCGCCAGCAGCCCAGCCCAGGGGACAGGTCGCGACGAGCAGTACTTC. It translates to CASSPAQGTGRDEQYF.

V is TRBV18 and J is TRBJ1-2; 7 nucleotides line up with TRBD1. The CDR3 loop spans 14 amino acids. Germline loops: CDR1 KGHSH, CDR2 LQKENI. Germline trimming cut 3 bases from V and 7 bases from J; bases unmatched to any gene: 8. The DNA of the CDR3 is TGTGCCAGCTCACCGTCGACAGGGTTACTTGGCTACACCTTC. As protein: CASSPSTGLLGYTF.

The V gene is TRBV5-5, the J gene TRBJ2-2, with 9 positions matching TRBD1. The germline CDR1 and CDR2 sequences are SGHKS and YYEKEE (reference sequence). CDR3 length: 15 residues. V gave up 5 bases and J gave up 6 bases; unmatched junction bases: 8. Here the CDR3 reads CASRAGQGYPGELFF. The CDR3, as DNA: TGTGCCAGCAGAGCGGGACAGGGTTACCCCGGGGAGCTGTTTTTT.

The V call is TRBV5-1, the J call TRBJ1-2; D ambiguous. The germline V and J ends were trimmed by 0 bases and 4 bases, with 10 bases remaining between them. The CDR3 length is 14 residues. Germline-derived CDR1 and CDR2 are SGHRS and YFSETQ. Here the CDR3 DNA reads TGCGCCAGCAGCTTGGTGGGGTTTCCCTATGGCTACACCTTC. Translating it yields CASSLVGFPYGYTF.

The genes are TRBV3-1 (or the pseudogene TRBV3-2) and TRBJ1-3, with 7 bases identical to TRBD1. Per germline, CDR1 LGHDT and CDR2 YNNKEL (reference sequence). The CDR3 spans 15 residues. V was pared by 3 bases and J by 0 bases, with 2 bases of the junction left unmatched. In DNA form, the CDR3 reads TGTGCCAGCAGCCACGGACAGGCCTCTGGAAACACCATATATTTT. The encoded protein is CASSHGQASGNTIYF.

CDR3 nucleotide sequence: TGTGCCAGCAGTTACCGAACAGGGTACGAGCAGTACTTC. Protein product: CASSYRTGYEQYF. The J gene is TRBJ2-7, the V gene TRBV6-5; perhaps TRBD1 as D (6 bases). Trimming removed 2 bases from V and 4 bases from J, with 9 bases in between. Germline V gene lookup returns CDR1 MNHEY and CDR2 SVGAGI. This CDR3 spans 13 amino acids.

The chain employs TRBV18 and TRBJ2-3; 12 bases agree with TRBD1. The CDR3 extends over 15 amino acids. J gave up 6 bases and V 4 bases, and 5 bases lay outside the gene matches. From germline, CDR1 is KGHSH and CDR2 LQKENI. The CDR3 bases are TGTGCCAGCTCACGCGGGACAGGGGGCGACGATACGCAGTATTTT. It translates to CASSRGTGGDDTQYF. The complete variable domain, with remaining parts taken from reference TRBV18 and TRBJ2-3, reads NAGVMQNPRHLVRRRGQEARLRCSPMKGHSHVYWYRQLPEEGLKFMVYLQKENIIDESGMPKERFSAEFPKEGPSILRIQQVVRGDSAAYFCASSRGTGGDDTQYFGPGTRLTVL.

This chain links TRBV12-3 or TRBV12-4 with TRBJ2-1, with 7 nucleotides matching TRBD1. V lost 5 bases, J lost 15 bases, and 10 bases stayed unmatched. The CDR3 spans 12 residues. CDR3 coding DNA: TGTGCCAGCAGTGTCAGGGGGTATAAGCGGTTCTTC. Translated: CASSVRGYKRFF.

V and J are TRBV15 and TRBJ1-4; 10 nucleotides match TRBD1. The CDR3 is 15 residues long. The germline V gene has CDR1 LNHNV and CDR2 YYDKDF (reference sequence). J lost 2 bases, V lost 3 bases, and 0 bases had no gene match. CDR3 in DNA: TGTGCCACCAGCAGGGACAGGGGGACTAATGAAAAACTGTTTTTT. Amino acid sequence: CATSRDRGTNEKLFF.

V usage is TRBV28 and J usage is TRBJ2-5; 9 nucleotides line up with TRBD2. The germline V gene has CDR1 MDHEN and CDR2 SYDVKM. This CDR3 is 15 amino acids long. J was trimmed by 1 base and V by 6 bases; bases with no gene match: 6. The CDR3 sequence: CASRSSGAAQETQYF. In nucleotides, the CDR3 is TGTGCCAGCAGATCTAGCGGGGCTGCCCAAGAGACCCAGTACTTC.

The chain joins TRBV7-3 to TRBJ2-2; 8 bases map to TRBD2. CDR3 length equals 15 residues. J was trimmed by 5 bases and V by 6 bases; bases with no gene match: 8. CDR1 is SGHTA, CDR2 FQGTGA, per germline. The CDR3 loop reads CASRAQAGVTGELFF. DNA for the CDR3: TGTGCCAGCAGAGCCCAAGCGGGAGTTACCGGGGAGCTGTTTTTT.

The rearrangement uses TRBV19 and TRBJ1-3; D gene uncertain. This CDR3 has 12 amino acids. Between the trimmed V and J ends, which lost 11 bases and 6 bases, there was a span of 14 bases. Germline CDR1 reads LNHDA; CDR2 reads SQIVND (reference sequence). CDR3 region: CACRREKNTIYF. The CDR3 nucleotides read TGTGCCTGCCGGAGGGAGAAAAACACCATATATTTT.